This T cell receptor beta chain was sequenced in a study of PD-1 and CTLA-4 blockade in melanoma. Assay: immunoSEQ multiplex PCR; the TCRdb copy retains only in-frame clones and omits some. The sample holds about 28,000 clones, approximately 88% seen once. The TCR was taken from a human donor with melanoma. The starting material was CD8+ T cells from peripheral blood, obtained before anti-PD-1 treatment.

CDR3 in DNA: TGTGCCAGCAGCCAGGGACAGGGGGATTGGACCCAGTACTTC. Protein sequence: CASSQGQGDWTQYF. The rearrangement joins TRBV4-2 to TRBJ2-5, with 11 positions matching TRBD1. After removal of 3 bases from V and 7 bases from J, the junction contained 4 bases not matched to a gene. Germline V gives CDR1 LGHNA, CDR2 YNFKEQ. This CDR3 has 14 amino acids.